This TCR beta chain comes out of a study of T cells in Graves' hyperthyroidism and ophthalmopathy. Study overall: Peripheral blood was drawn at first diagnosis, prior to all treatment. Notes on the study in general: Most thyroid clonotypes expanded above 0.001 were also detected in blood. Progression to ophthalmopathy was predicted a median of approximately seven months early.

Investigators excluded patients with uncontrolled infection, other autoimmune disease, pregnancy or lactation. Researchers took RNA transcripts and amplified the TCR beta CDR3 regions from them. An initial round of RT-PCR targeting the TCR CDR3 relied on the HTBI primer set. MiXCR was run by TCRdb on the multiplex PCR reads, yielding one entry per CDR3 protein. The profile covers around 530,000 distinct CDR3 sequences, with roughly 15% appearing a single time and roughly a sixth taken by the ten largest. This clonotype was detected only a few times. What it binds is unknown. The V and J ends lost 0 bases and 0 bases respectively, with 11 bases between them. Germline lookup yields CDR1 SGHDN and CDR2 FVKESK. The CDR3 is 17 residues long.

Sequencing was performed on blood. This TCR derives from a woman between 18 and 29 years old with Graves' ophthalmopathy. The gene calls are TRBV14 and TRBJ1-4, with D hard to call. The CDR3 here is CASSQDDYPATNEKLFF. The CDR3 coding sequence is TGTGCCAGCAGCCAAGATGATTATCCTGCAACTAATGAAAAACTGTTTTTT.